The 22 T cell receptor beta chains presented below share a single source sample, sequenced in a study of cytomegalovirus exposure and HLA in healthy donors. PCR amplification relied on 60 Vbeta primers (plus 13 Jbeta primers). Sequencing was performed with immunoSEQ multiplex PCR; in TCRdb, only in-frame clones are kept and a portion is missing. Among 150,000 to 200,000 clones listed, 60% to 80% were seen once. The specimen sequenced was PBMCs. These receptors were collected from a man aged 45 to 65 in good health and CMV-seropositive.

The V gene is TRBV6-5, the J gene TRBJ1-1; possibly TRBD1 for D (5 bases). The CDR3 loop spans 15 amino acids. V lost 0 bases and J 2 bases, leaving 10 bases between the germline ends. Germline CDR1 is MNHEY and CDR2 is SVGAGI. The CDR3 protein is CASSYSGRVNTEAFF. CDR3 DNA: TGTGCCAGCAGTTACTCAGGCAGGGTAAACACTGAAGCTTTCTTT.

This sequence joins TRBV4-1 and TRBJ1-1; unclear D gene. Germline V gives CDR1 MGHRA, CDR2 YSYEKL. V was shortened by 2 bases and J by 4 bases, with 14 bases between the two germline ends. The CDR3 totals 15 residues. The CDR3 region has the DNA TGCGCCAGCAGCCAAAACCTTTATGTCGGCACTGAAGCTTTCTTT. It specifies CASSQNLYVGTEAFF.

The chain has TRBV5-6 and TRBJ1-6; the D is unclear. This CDR3 contains 14 residues. V was clipped by 1 base and J by 9 bases, with 11 bases between them. Germline CDR1 SGHDT, CDR2 YYEEEE. The CDR3 DNA sequence: TGTGCCAGCAGCTTGTCGGGGTGGAGTTCACCCCTCCACTTT. Its translation is CASSLSGWSSPLHF.

The rearrangement joins TRBV7-2 to TRBJ2-7; 9 nucleotides line up with TRBD2. The germline V gene encodes CDR1 SGHTA and CDR2 FQGNSA. The CDR3 runs to 15 residues. The V gene end was trimmed by 3 bases and the J gene end by 2 bases; junction bases not matched to a gene: 5. The CDR3 sequence: CASSFGLATTYEQYF. In nucleotides, the CDR3 is TGTGCCAGCAGCTTCGGACTAGCGACCACCTACGAGCAGTACTTC.

The chain joins TRBV7-2 to TRBJ2-3; D is uncertain. The germline V and J ends were trimmed by 1 base and 0 bases, with 8 bases remaining between them. Germline CDR1 is SGHTA and CDR2 is FQGNSA. This CDR3 contains 15 residues. The CDR3 sequence is CASSLVQPSTDTQYF. In DNA, the CDR3 is TGTGCCAGCAGCTTAGTACAACCTAGCACAGATACGCAGTATTTT.

The chain employs TRBV19 and TRBJ1-5; TRBD1 aligns across 8 bases. The CDR3 length is 14 residues. Germline trimming cut 5 bases from V and 4 bases from J; bases unmatched to any gene: 4. Germline V gene sequence: CDR1 LNHDA, CDR2 SQIVND (reference sequence). The CDR3 nucleotides are TGTGCCAGTAGTCCGACAGGGGTAAATCAGCCCCAGCATTTT. Translated, it gives CASSPTGVNQPQHF.

The rearrangement joins TRBV7-9 to TRBJ1-2; D remains unclear. The V end was cut by 11 bases, the J end by 3 bases, with 16 bases between. The CDR3 has 13 amino acids. Germline V gives CDR1 SEHNR, CDR2 FQNEAQ (reference sequence). CDR3 loop: CAGSRDVDYGYTF. DNA of the CDR3: TGTGCCGGATCCCGGGATGTTGACTATGGCTACACCTTC.

This rearrangement joins TRBV5-5 to TRBJ2-7; TRBD1 aligns across 7 bases. The CDR3 is 14 amino acids. The V segment lost 2 bases and the J segment 6 bases; nucleotides outside the gene matches: 8. Germline-derived CDR1 and CDR2 are SGHKS and YYEKEE (reference sequence). CDR3 residues: CASSFRGTASEQYF. Written as DNA, the CDR3 is TGTGCCAGCAGCTTCAGGGGGACCGCCTCCGAGCAGTACTTC.

V usage is TRBV5-6 and J usage is TRBJ2-7, with a weak D call TRBD1 (5 bases). The germline V gene has CDR1 SGHDT and CDR2 YYEEEE. Trimming removed 1 base at V and 2 bases at J, with 7 bases between. The CDR3 sequence is 13 residues long. The CDR3 DNA is TGTGCCAGCAGCTTGCAGGGTGCCTACGAGCAGTACGTC. Protein: CASSLQGAYEQYV.

The chain uses TRBV7-9 and TRBJ2-7; D is ambiguous. This CDR3 spans 12 amino acids. The germline CDR1 and CDR2 sequences are SEHNR and FQNEAQ (reference sequence). V was shortened by 4 bases and J by 2 bases, with 6 bases between the two germline ends. This chain's CDR3 is CASSWAAYEQYF. The CDR3 DNA reads TGTGCCAGCAGCTGGGCCGCCTACGAGCAGTACTTC. Full variable domain (rest looked up from reference TRBV7-9 and TRBJ2-7): DTGVSQNPRHKITKRGQNVTFRCDPISEHNRLYWYRQTLGQGPEFLTYFQNEAQLEKSRLLSDRFSAERPKGSFSTLEIQRTEQGDSAMYLCASSWAAYEQYFGPGTRLTVT.

The chain is built from TRBV7-9 and TRBJ2-7; 7 bases line up with TRBD1. Germline V gene lookup returns CDR1 SEHNR and CDR2 FQNEAQ (reference sequence). This CDR3 contains 13 residues. The J segment lost 1 base and the V segment lost 6 bases, leaving 3 bases of the junction unmatched. CDR3 sequence reads: CASRPTGSYEQYF. CDR3 DNA: TGTGCCAGCAGACCGACAGGGTCCTACGAGCAGTACTTC.

V is TRBV6-5 and J is TRBJ2-3; possibly TRBD2 for D (5 bases). Germline V gene lookup returns CDR1 MNHEY and CDR2 SVGAGI. The V gene lost 5 bases and the J gene lost 2 bases, with 14 bases spanning the gap. This CDR3 spans 15 amino acids. CDR3 sequence (DNA): TGTGCCAGCAGTACCGGGGAATTGATCACAGATACGCAGTATTTT. Its translation: CASSTGELITDTQYF.

The chain couples TRBV6-4 to TRBJ2-1; the D gene is possibly TRBD2 (7 bases). The CDR3 loop spans 17 amino acids. The V gene lost 1 base and the J gene lost 2 bases, with 15 bases spanning the gap. Germline CDR1 reads MRHNA; CDR2 reads SNTAGT. CDR3 nucleotide sequence: TGTGCCAGCAGTGACTATGGGGGCGGGGGTACCTACAATGAGCAGTTCTTC. This codes for CASSDYGGGGTYNEQFF.

This clone has just a few counts. The chain uses TRBV5-1 and TRBJ1-1; TRBD1 matches 8 bases. This CDR3 spans 14 amino acids. After removal of 4 bases from V and 1 base from J, the junction contained 3 bases not matched to a gene. Germline V gene lookup returns CDR1 SGHRS and CDR2 YFSETQ. For the CDR3, the DNA is TGCGCCAGCAGCCATGGGACAGGGAACACTGAAGCTTTCTTT. This translates into CASSHGTGNTEAFF.

This clone was detected once. The CDR3 bases are TGTGCCAGCAGTTCAAAGCGGGGGCGTACAGATACGCAGTATTTT. Protein: CASSSKRGRTDTQYF. The chain joins TRBV27 to TRBJ2-3, with 8 bases matching TRBD2. CDR3 length: 15 residues. Trimming removed 4 bases from V and 3 bases from J; junction bases left unmatched: 6. From germline, CDR1 is MNHEY and CDR2 SMNVEV (reference sequence).

V usage is TRBV6-5 and J usage is TRBJ2-7; TRBD1 is a possible D gene (6 bases). Germline V gives CDR1 MNHEY, CDR2 SVGAGI. The CDR3 runs 14 residues. V lost 5 bases and J 3 bases, leaving 14 bases between the germline ends. The CDR3 here is CASSPQGSDYEQYF. Written as DNA, the CDR3 is TGTGCCAGCAGTCCACAGGGATCGGACTACGAGCAGTACTTC.

The rearrangement joins TRBV6-6 to TRBJ2-5, with 7 bases lining up with TRBD2. The V segment lost 7 bases and the J segment 4 bases; nucleotides outside the gene matches: 3. The CDR3 runs to 12 residues. Germline-derived CDR1 and CDR2 are MNHNY and SVGAGI (reference sequence). The CDR3 loop is CASNGGGETQYF. The CDR3 DNA sequence: TGTGCCAGCAATGGGGGGGGAGAGACCCAGTACTTC.

This clone was recorded a few times. The chain uses TRBV4-1 and TRBJ1-3, with D possibly being TRBD1 (5 bases). Germline loops: CDR1 MGHRA, CDR2 YSYEKL. The V and J ends lost 2 bases and 2 bases respectively, with 7 bases between them. The length of the CDR3 is 14 residues. In DNA form, the CDR3 reads TGCGCCAGCAGCCAACAGGGAACTGGAAACACCATATATTTT. This translates into CASSQQGTGNTIYF.

The rearrangement joins TRBV29-1 to TRBJ2-5; 8 bases agree with TRBD1. Germline CDR1 and CDR2: SQVTM and ANQGSEA. The CDR3 extends over 15 amino acids. J gave up 5 bases and V 5 bases, and 13 bases lay outside the gene matches. The CDR3 here is CSVPGAGGSWETQYF. For the CDR3, the DNA is TGCAGCGTTCCAGGGGCAGGGGGCAGCTGGGAGACCCAGTACTTC.

J is TRBJ2-2 and V is TRBV5-4, with TRBD1 matching 11 bases. CDR1 is SGHNT and CDR2 is YYREEE in the germline V gene (reference sequence). J was trimmed by 7 bases and V by 4 bases; bases with no gene match: 6. The CDR3 is 15 amino acids. DNA of the CDR3: TGTGCCAGCAGCACGAGGACAGGGGGCCACGGGGAGCTGTTTTTT. Its protein product is CASSTRTGGHGELFF. Full variable domain (outside the CDR3, taken from reference TRBV5-4 and TRBJ2-2): ETGVTQSPTHLIKTRGQQVTLRCSSQSGHNTVSWYQQALGQGPQFIFQYYREEENGRGNFPPRFSGLQFPNYSSELNVNALELDDSALYLCASSTRTGGHGELFFGEGSRLTVL.

The chain carries TRBV5-4 and TRBJ2-7; 10 nucleotides align to TRBD1. In germline, CDR1 is SGHNT, CDR2 YYREEE (reference sequence). The CDR3 extends over 14 amino acids. The ends lost 1 base at V and 3 bases at J; junction bases unmatched: 1. The CDR3 DNA reads TGTGCCAGCAGCTTGCGGGACAGGGGCTACGAGCAGTACTTC. Translated, it gives CASSLRDRGYEQYF.

The chain combines TRBV29-1 with TRBJ2-2; D is perhaps TRBD1 (5 bases). This CDR3 is built from 16 residues. Trimming removed 6 bases at V and 0 bases at J, with 17 bases between. CDR1 and CDR2 from the germline V gene are SQVTM and ANQGSEA. CDR3 protein: CSVRTLDESNTGELFF. The CDR3 nucleotides are TGCAGCGTGCGGACATTGGACGAGTCGAACACCGGGGAGCTGTTTTTT.